These 26 T cell receptor beta chains came from one sample sequenced in a study of blood T cell repertoires in COVID-19. The data were produced by immunoSEQ multiplex PCR, yet TCRdb's version contains in-frame clones alone and is incomplete. The profile covers over 70,000 clones, with more than 65% appearing a single time and approximately 27% taken by the ten largest. The sample was peripheral blood. The receptors shown here come from a human donor in a cohort sampled during active COVID-19.

The chain combines TRBV5-4 with TRBJ2-6; 8 positions match TRBD1. J gave up 1 base and V 4 bases, and 7 bases lay outside the gene matches. The germline CDR1 and CDR2 sequences are SGHNT and YYREEE (reference sequence). CDR3 length: 17 residues. In nucleotides, the CDR3 is TGTGCCAGCAGCCCCTCAACAGGGGGATCTGGGGCCAACGTCCTGACTTTC. As protein: CASSPSTGGSGANVLTF.

The J gene is TRBJ2-5, the V gene TRBV20-1; D is uncertain. Trimming took off 6 bases at V and 8 bases at J, with 10 bases between the two ends. Germline assignment: CDR1 DFQATT and CDR2 SNEGSKA (reference sequence). The CDR3 extends over 10 amino acids. CDR3 coding DNA: TGCAGTGCCCTTTTGAGAACCCAGTACTTC. Amino acid sequence: CSALLRTQYF.

This rearrangement joins TRBV5-1 to TRBJ2-2; 8 bases agree with TRBD1. Per germline, CDR1 SGHRS and CDR2 YFSETQ. V lost 3 bases, J lost 0 bases, and 1 base stayed unmatched. CDR3 size: 15 residues. The CDR3 here is CASSWDRPNTGELFF. CDR3 DNA sequence: TGCGCCAGCAGCTGGGACAGGCCGAACACCGGGGAGCTGTTTTTT.

This chain connects TRBV7-8 to TRBJ2-2; D may be TRBD1 (6 bases). The CDR3 contains 16 residues. Trimming cost V 5 bases and J 4 bases, with 17 bases left between them. Germline V gene sequence: CDR1 SGHVS, CDR2 FQNEAQ. CDR3 DNA: TGTGCCAGCAGCCCAACCGAGGGGGTCGGCACCGGGGAGCTGTTTTTT. Translated: CASSPTEGVGTGELFF.

This clone was found once. The CDR3 sequence: CASSPRFGGGTEAFF. CDR3 nucleotides: TGTGCCAGCAGCCCCCGCTTCGGGGGTGGGACTGAAGCTTTCTTT. V gene TRBV7-2 combines with J gene TRBJ1-1, with a tentative D call TRBD1 (5 bases). The CDR3 extends over 15 amino acids. CDR1 SGHTA and CDR2 FQGNSA come from the germline V gene. Trimming took off 5 bases at V and 5 bases at J, with 18 bases between the two ends.

The J gene is TRBJ1-2, the V gene TRBV6-5; tentatively, D is TRBD1 (6 bases). CDR1 and CDR2 from the germline V gene are MNHEY and SVGAGI. Trimming took off 6 bases at V and 4 bases at J, with 12 bases between the two ends. This CDR3 has 13 amino acids. Written as DNA, the CDR3 is TGTGCCAGCAGCGGACAGCAAGGCTATGGCTACACCTTC. Its protein product is CASSGQQGYGYTF.

The chain couples TRBV3-1 (or the pseudogene TRBV3-2) to TRBJ2-1; tentative D call: TRBD1 (7 bases). V lost 4 bases and J lost 9, with 19 bases in between. The CDR3 sequence is 15 residues long. CDR1 LGHDT and CDR2 YNNKEL come from the germline V gene (reference sequence). The CDR3 DNA is TGTGCCAGCAGCCCGGGGGTCACAGGGGCTAGTGAGCAGTTCTTC. It specifies CASSPGVTGASEQFF.

V usage is TRBV28 and J usage is TRBJ1-2; D possibly corresponds to TRBD1 (5 bases). The CDR3 extends over 12 amino acids. CDR1 MDHEN and CDR2 SYDVKM come from the germline V gene. V gave up 5 bases and J gave up 7 bases, with 11 bases separating them. CDR3 DNA sequence: TGTGCCAGCAGTCCCCCGGGGGGTGGCTACACCTTC. Translated, it gives CASSPPGGGYTF.

This chain connects TRBV7-6 to TRBJ2-7; possibly TRBD2 for D (6 bases). V was clipped by 1 base and J by 6 bases, with 10 bases between them. This CDR3 is 13 amino acids long. Looked up from germline, CDR1 is SGHVS and CDR2 is FNYEAQ. For the CDR3, the DNA is TGTGCCAGCAGCTTAGAGGAGGGTAGCGAGCAGTACTTC. This translates into CASSLEEGSEQYF. Full variable domain (rest looked up from reference TRBV7-6 and TRBJ2-7): GAGVSQSPRYKVTKRGQDVALRCDPISGHVSLYWYRQALGQGPEFLTYFNYEAQQDKSGLPNDRFSAERPEGSISTLTIQRTEQRDSAMYRCASSLEEGSEQYFGPGTRLTVT.

The V gene is TRBV5-5, the J gene TRBJ1-1, with 8 bases matching TRBD1. Trimming at V came to 3 bases and at J to 7 bases, leaving 11 bases not matched to a gene. The CDR3 is 15 residues long. CDR1 SGHKS and CDR2 YYEKEE come from the germline V gene (reference sequence). DNA of the CDR3: TGTGCCAGCAGCTCCATACTGGACAGGGATGATGAAGCTTTCTTT. Amino acids: CASSSILDRDDEAFF.

This clone was recorded many times. This chain joins TRBV5-4 and TRBJ1-2; 7 bases are shared with TRBD1. The junction had 4 bases not matched to a gene; V was cut back by 0 bases and J by 2 bases. In germline, CDR1 is SGHNT, CDR2 YYREEE (reference sequence). The CDR3 is 15 amino acids. The CDR3 is CASSLGTGANYGYTF. CDR3 DNA: TGTGCCAGCAGCTTGGGGACAGGAGCGAACTATGGCTACACCTTC.

V is TRBV29-1 and J is TRBJ1-1, with D perhaps TRBD1 (5 bases). The ends were cut back, 7 bases at V and 5 bases at J, with 17 bases in the middle. The germline V gene has CDR1 SQVTM and CDR2 ANQGSEA. The CDR3 loop spans 13 amino acids. The CDR3 spells CSAKNIGGTEAFF. Here the CDR3 DNA reads TGCAGCGCCAAGAATATCGGGGGGACTGAAGCTTTCTTT.

This chain connects TRBV4-2 to TRBJ1-4; TRBD1 is a possible D gene (6 bases). CDR1 is LGHNA, CDR2 YNFKEQ, per germline. Deletions cut 1 base from V and 5 bases from J, with 11 bases between. The CDR3 is 15 amino acids. The CDR3 region has the DNA TGTGCCAGCAGCCAAGTGGAACAGGGAAATGAAAAACTGTTTTTT. It encodes CASSQVEQGNEKLFF.

The rearrangement joins TRBV13 to TRBJ1-1, with 7 bases fitting TRBD1. CDR1 PRHDT and CDR2 FYEKMQ come from the germline V gene (reference sequence). The V and J ends lost 6 bases and 10 bases, in that order; junction bases with no gene match: 17. The CDR3 sequence is 15 residues long. The CDR3, as DNA: TGTGCCAGCAGGAACGCGGGACAGTCGTGGTATAGAGCTTTCTTT. This sequence encodes CASRNAGQSWYRAFF.

This chain uses TRBV7-8 with TRBJ2-7, with D maybe TRBD2 (7 bases). From germline, CDR1 is SGHVS and CDR2 FQNEAQ. There are 18 residues in the CDR3. Trimming removed 0 bases at V and 0 bases at J, with 18 bases between. The CDR3 DNA sequence: TGTGCCAGCAGCTTAGCGGGGGGGCTAGTTAAACACTCCTACGAGCAGTACTTC. Translated: CASSLAGGLVKHSYEQYF.

This chain joins TRBV10-3 and TRBJ2-5; 10 nucleotides align to TRBD2. This CDR3 has 14 amino acids. Losses at the gene ends were 6 bases for V and 3 bases for J; bases not matched to a gene: 4. Germline V CDR1 and CDR2: ENHRY, SYGVKD. This chain's CDR3 is CAIRSGGAEETQYF. The CDR3 DNA reads as TGTGCCATCAGAAGCGGGGGGGCCGAAGAGACCCAGTACTTC.

The gene calls are TRBV28 and TRBJ2-1, with TRBD1 as a possible D gene (5 bases). CDR1 MDHEN and CDR2 SYDVKM come from the germline V gene. The ends were cut back, 5 bases at V and 4 bases at J, with 12 bases in the middle. The CDR3 is 14 residues long. CDR3 DNA sequence: TGTGCCAGCAGTACTCGACAGACGTACAATGAGCAGTTCTTC. This gives the protein CASSTRQTYNEQFF.

V usage is TRBV2 and J usage is TRBJ2-5, with 9 bases matching TRBD2. The CDR3 loop spans 17 amino acids. Per germline, CDR1 SNHLY and CDR2 FYNNEI. After removal of 3 bases from V and 0 bases from J, the junction contained 8 bases not matched to a gene. This CDR3 reads CASSDPGLATDQETQYF. CDR3 DNA: TGTGCCAGCAGTGACCCTGGACTAGCGACGGACCAAGAGACCCAGTACTTC.

V and J are TRBV5-1 and TRBJ2-5; no clear D gene. From germline, CDR1 is SGHRS and CDR2 YFSETQ. This CDR3 has 11 residues. Trimming took 2 bases from V and 4 from J, leaving 3 bases between them. CDR3 region: CASSFSETQYF. The CDR3, as DNA: TGCGCCAGCAGCTTCTCAGAGACCCAGTACTTC.

This clone was observed a few times. The chain recombines TRBV9 with TRBJ2-7; D call uncertain. Trimming cost V 3 bases and J 7 bases, with 11 bases left between them. Germline values: CDR1 SGDLS, CDR2 YYNGEE. CDR3 length: 12 residues. The CDR3 loop is CASSAAHGEQYF. CDR3 bases: TGTGCCAGCAGCGCTGCGCATGGTGAGCAGTACTTC.

The chain carries TRBV3-1 (or the pseudogene TRBV3-2) and TRBJ1-2, with no clear D. The germline V gene encodes CDR1 LGHDT and CDR2 YNNKEL (reference sequence). V shed 6 bases and J shed 8 bases, with 10 bases lying between them. This CDR3 is 11 amino acids long. CDR3: CASSSVYGYTF. For the CDR3, the DNA is TGTGCCAGCAGTTCGGTTTACGGCTACACCTTC.

This clone occurred once. This rearrangement joins TRBV5-6 to TRBJ2-1; D not certain. From germline, CDR1 is SGHDT and CDR2 YYEEEE. V was trimmed by 0 bases and J by 4 bases, leaving 11 bases between them. The CDR3 has 15 amino acids. CDR3 loop: CASSLGLGHYNEQFF. DNA for the CDR3: TGTGCCAGCAGCTTGGGTCTGGGCCATTACAATGAGCAGTTCTTC.

This chain uses TRBV21-1 with TRBJ1-1; TRBD1 reflects the table's D call only, with no check against the DNA. TRBV21-1 is an annotated pseudogene. This CDR3 is 15 amino acids long. CDR3 sequence reads: CASNSWDSVNTEAFF. For the CDR3, the DNA is TGTGCCAGCAACAGTTGGGACAGCGTGAACACTGAAGCTTTCTTT.

The V call is TRBV28, the J call TRBJ2-1, with 8 bases identical to TRBD1. The CDR3 contains 14 residues. Germline-derived CDR1 and CDR2 are MDHEN and SYDVKM. V lost 8 bases, J lost 4 bases, and 7 bases stayed unmatched. The chain's CDR3 is CASEGQDNYNEQFF. CDR3 DNA: TGTGCCAGCGAGGGACAGGATAATTACAATGAGCAGTTCTTC.

The J gene is TRBJ2-6, the V gene TRBV5-1; 8 bases are a match to TRBD1. V gave up 4 bases and J gave up 1 base; unmatched junction bases: 10. CDR3 length equals 18 residues. The germline V gene has CDR1 SGHRS and CDR2 YFSETQ. CDR3 sequence (DNA): TGCGCCAGCAGCACCGGACAGGGATCATGGTCTGGGGCCAACGTCCTGACTTTC. It specifies CASSTGQGSWSGANVLTF.

CDR3 nucleotide sequence: TGTGCCACGAAACAGGGGTCGGGAAACACCATATATTTT. This translates into CATKQGSGNTIYF. V gene TRBV3-1 (or the pseudogene TRBV3-2) combines with J gene TRBJ1-3; 7 nucleotides match TRBD1. The CDR3 has 13 residues. The trim removed 10 bases at V and 4 bases at J, leaving 7 bases unmatched. Germline V gene sequence: CDR1 LGHDT, CDR2 YNNKEL (reference sequence).